This T cell receptor beta chain originates from a study of beta chain features in type 1 diabetes. The study, taken as a whole, reports: The study found fewer insertions and more deletions at VDJ junctions in type 1 diabetes patients. Moderate yet significant TCRB CDR3 shortening was seen in Type 1 diabetes patients in all four CD4+ subsets.

This clone appeared many times. The antigen is unknown. Reverse transcription of all isolated RNA meant that expressed TCRB transcripts were sequenced. Data came from immunoSEQ multiplex PCR; TCRdb stores just in-frame clones and leaves some out. The table includes about 140,000 clones, around 7% detected once. It was one heparinised blood draw, averaging about 116 mL, that each donor gave. Sequencing was performed on central memory CD4+ T cells from blood. This TCR derives from a woman in her twenties or thirties in good health.

The CDR3: CASSPGAKYTDTQYF. DNA for the CDR3: TGTGCCAGCTCACCAGGGGCTAAATACACAGATACGCAGTATTTT. The chain employs TRBV18 and TRBJ2-3; D possibly corresponds to TRBD1 (5 bases). The germline CDR1 and CDR2 sequences are KGHSH and LQKENI. V lost 2 bases, J lost 2 bases, and 11 bases lay in between. The CDR3 is made up of 15 amino acids.